These 3 T cell receptor beta chains came from one sample sequenced in a study of blood T cell repertoires in COVID-19. Clones were read by immunoSEQ multiplex PCR, and TCRdb kept only the in-frame ones, dropping some. The repertoire consists of about 110,000 clones, with about 79% occurring once and the leading ten covering 7.9%. Sequenced material: peripheral blood. The receptors shown here come from a woman of 80 years or more with active or convalescent COVID-19.

The V and J genes are TRBV2 and TRBJ1-4, with D maybe TRBD1 (6 bases). V was shortened by 6 bases and J by 7 bases, with 12 bases between the two germline ends. The CDR3 contains 13 residues. The germline CDR1 and CDR2 sequences are SNHLY and FYNNEI. The CDR3 region is CASSRDIFEKLFF. CDR3 in DNA: TGTGCCAGCAGCCGGGACATCTTTGAAAAACTGTTTTTT.

The chain combines TRBV5-1 with TRBJ1-5; 8 nucleotides agree with TRBD1. The CDR3 is 15 amino acids. The V gene end was trimmed by 4 bases and the J gene end by 4 bases; junction bases not matched to a gene: 7. CDR1 is SGHRS, CDR2 YFSETQ, per germline. CDR3 region: CASSTSGGPNQPQHF. The CDR3 DNA reads TGCGCCAGCAGCACATCAGGGGGCCCTAATCAGCCCCAGCATTTT. Filled out from reference TRBV5-1 and TRBJ1-5, the complete variable domain reads KAGVTQTPRYLIKTRGQQVTLSCSPISGHRSVSWYQQTPGQGLQFLFEYFSETQRNKGNFPGRFSGRQFSNSRSEMNVSTLELGDSALYLCASSTSGGPNQPQHFGDGTRLSIL.

The chain uses TRBV19 and TRBJ2-3; 8 bases agree with TRBD2. V shed 5 bases, J shed 4 bases, and the junction held 5 bases outside the gene matches. Germline V gene lookup returns CDR1 LNHDA and CDR2 SQIVND (reference sequence). The CDR3 is made up of 14 amino acids. CDR3 residues: CASSSRTSPDTQYF. CDR3 coding DNA: TGTGCCAGTAGTTCGCGGACTAGCCCAGATACGCAGTATTTT.